This T cell receptor (beta chain) was sequenced during a study of control samples from healthy donors and cancer patients. Assay used: immunoSEQ multiplex PCR; TCRdb lists only in-frame clones, some missing. The data hold approximately 150,000 clones, with more than 80% observed a single time. V lost 6 bases, J lost 2 bases, and 10 bases lay in between. Germline V gene sequence: CDR1 MDHEN, CDR2 SYDVKM. This CDR3 has 13 residues. Material for sequencing was blood. This TCR was sampled from a man between 18 and 35 years old in good health. J is TRBJ1-2 and V is TRBV28; the D is unclear. In DNA form, the CDR3 reads TGTGCCAGCAGCCGTGAAAACAACTATGGCTACACCTTC. This codes for CASSRENNYGYTF.